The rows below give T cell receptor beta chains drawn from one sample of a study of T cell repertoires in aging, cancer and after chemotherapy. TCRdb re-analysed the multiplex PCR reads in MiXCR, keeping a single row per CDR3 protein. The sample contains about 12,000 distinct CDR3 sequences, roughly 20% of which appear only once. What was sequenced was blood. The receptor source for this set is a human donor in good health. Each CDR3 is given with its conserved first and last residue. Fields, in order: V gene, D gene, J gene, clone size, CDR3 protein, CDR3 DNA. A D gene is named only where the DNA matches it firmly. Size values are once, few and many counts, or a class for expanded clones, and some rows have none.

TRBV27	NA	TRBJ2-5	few	CASSLRGRAQETQYF	TGTGCCAGCAGTTTAAGGGGCAGGGCCCAAGAGACCCAGTACTTC
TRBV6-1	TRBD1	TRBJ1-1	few	CASSERGTGGAFF	TGTGCCAGCAGTGAAAGAGGGACAGGGGGAGCTTTCTTT
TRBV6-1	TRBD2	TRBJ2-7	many	CASSTPGGMRYEQYF	TGTGCCAGCAGTACCCCGGGGGGAATGAGGTACGAGCAGTACTTC
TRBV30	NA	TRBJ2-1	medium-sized	CAWSASASSYNEQFF	TGTGCCTGGAGTGCTAGCGCAAGCTCCTACAATGAGCAGTTCTTC
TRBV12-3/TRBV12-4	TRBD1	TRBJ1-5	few	CASSPGTGGHQPQHF	TGTGCCAGCAGTCCCGGGACAGGGGGCCATCAGCCCCAGCATTTT
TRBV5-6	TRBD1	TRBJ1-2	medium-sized	CASSLGGQGNGYTF	TGTGCCAGCAGCTTGGGCGGACAGGGTAATGGCTACACCTTC
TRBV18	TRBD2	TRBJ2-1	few	CASSPPAGTYNEQFF	TGTGCCAGCTCACCACCAGCGGGAACTTACAATGAGCAGTTCTTC
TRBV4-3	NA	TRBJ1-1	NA	CASSQDMRMNTEAFF	TGCGCCAGCAGCCAAGATATGAGAATGAACACTGAAGCTTTCTTT
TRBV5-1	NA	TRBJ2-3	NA	CASSGGGTDTQYF	TGCGCCAGCAGCGGCGGGGGCACAGATACGCAGTATTTT
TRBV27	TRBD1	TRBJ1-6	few	CASKGDRLTYNSPLHF	TGTGCCAGCAAAGGGGACAGGTTAACCTATAATTCACCCCTCCACTTT
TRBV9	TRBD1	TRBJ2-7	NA	CASSFTGEVINEQYF	TGTGCCAGCAGCTTCACAGGGGAAGTTATAAACGAGCAGTACTTC
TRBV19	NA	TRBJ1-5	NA	CASSISQVYSNQPQHF	TGTGCCAGTAGTATAAGTCAGGTCTATAGCAATCAGCCCCAGCATTTT
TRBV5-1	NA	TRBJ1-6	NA	CASSLGESSYNSPLHF	TGCGCCAGCAGCTTAGGGGAAAGCTCCTATAATTCACCCCTCCACTTT
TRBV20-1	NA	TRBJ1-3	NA	CSATTHGGVSGNTIYF	TGCAGTGCTACAACTCATGGGGGGGTTTCTGGAAACACCATATATTTT
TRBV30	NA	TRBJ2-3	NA	CAWSPNGKGWSKVTDTQYF	TGTGCCTGGAGTCCCAATGGGAAGGGATGGAGTAAGGTCACAGATACGCAGTATTTT
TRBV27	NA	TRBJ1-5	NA	CASSLTLYQPQHF	TGTGCCAGCAGTTTAACACTTTATCAGCCCCAGCATTTT
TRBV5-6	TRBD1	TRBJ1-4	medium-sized	CASSRSGTGEEKLFF	TGTGCCAGCAGTAGATCAGGGACAGGGGAAGAAAAACTGTTTTTT
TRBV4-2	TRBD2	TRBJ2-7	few	CASSQDLSGAHYEQYF	TGCGCCAGCAGCCAAGATCTTAGCGGGGCCCACTACGAGCAGTACTTC
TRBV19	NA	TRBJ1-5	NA	CASSRGDYQPQHF	TGTGCCAGTAGCAGGGGCGACTATCAGCCCCAGCATTTT
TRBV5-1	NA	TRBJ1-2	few	CASSLNGRIDYGYTF	TGCGCCAGCAGCCTGAACGGACGGATCGACTATGGCTACACCTTC
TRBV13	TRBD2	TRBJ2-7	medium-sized	CASSGRLAGGLEQYF	TGTGCCAGCAGCGGAAGACTAGCGGGGGGACTGGAGCAGTACTTC
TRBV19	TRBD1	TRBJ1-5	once	CASRGTGEGHQPQHF	TGTGCCAGTAGAGGGACAGGGGAAGGACATCAGCCCCAGCATTTT
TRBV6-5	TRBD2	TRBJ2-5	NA	CASSRPWTSGPIETQYF	TGTGCCAGCAGCCGCCCTTGGACTAGCGGGCCCATAGAGACCCAGTACTTC
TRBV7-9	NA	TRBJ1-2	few	CASSLGESETNYGYTF	TGTGCCAGCAGCCTGGGCGAGTCAGAAACCAACTATGGCTACACCTTC
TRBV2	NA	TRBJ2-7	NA	CASSRDGGEPYEQYF	TGTGCCAGCAGTAGAGACGGGGGTGAACCCTACGAGCAGTACTTC
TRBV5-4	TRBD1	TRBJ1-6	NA	CASSPDREPNSPLHF	TGTGCCAGCAGCCCCGACAGGGAGCCTAATTCACCCCTCCACTTT
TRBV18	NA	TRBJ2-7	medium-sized	CASSPEYEQYF	TGTGCCAGCTCACCGGAGTACGAGCAGTACTTC
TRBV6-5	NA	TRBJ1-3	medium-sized	CASSYRRGGNTIYF	TGTGCCAGCAGTTACCGTAGGGGTGGAAACACCATATATTTT
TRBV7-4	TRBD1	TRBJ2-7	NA	CASSNPGQGTYEQYF	TGTGCCAGCAGTAATCCGGGACAGGGTACTTACGAGCAGTACTTC
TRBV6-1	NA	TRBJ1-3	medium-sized	CASSYFGAGNTIYF	TGTGCCAGCAGTTACTTCGGGGCTGGAAACACCATATATTTT
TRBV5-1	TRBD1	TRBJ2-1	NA	CASSQGQTTNNEQFF	TGCGCCAGCAGCCAGGGACAGACGACCAACAATGAGCAGTTCTTC
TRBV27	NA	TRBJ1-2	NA	CASSSNRAEGYTF	TGTGCCAGCAGTTCTAACAGGGCGGAAGGCTACACCTTC
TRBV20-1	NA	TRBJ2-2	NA	CSADSANTGELFF	TGCAGTGCCGACAGCGCGAACACCGGGGAGCTGTTTTTT
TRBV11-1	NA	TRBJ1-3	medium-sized	CASSLEPGEAGNTIYF	TGTGCCAGCAGCTTAGAGCCGGGGGAGGCTGGAAACACCATATATTTT
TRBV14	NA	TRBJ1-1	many	CASSQYLTKTEAFF	TGTGCCAGCAGCCAATACCTTACAAAGACTGAAGCTTTCTTT
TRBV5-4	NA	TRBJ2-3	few	CASSLPRGRTDTQYF	TGTGCCAGCAGCCTCCCCCGGGGGCGCACAGATACGCAGTATTTT
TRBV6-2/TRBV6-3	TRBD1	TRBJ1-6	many	CASSPGGVFSPLHF	TGTGCCAGCAGTCCAGGGGGCGTTTTTTCACCCCTCCACTTT
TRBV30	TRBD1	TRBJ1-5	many	CAWSRGPGQDNQPQHF	TGTGCCTGGAGCCGTGGCCCGGGACAGGATAATCAGCCCCAGCATTTT
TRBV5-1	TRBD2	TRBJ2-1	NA	CASSLGAGAISSYNEQFF	TGCGCCAGCAGCTTGGGTGCGGGAGCTATAAGCTCCTACAATGAGCAGTTCTTC
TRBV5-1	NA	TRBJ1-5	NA	CASSLEGGSQPQHF	TGCGCCAGCAGCTTGGAGGGGGGGAGTCAGCCCCAGCATTTT
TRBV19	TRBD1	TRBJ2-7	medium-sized	CASSVHRTGDSYEQYF	TGTGCCAGTAGTGTCCACCGGACAGGCGATTCCTACGAGCAGTACTTC
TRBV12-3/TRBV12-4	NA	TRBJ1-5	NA	CASSPHGPYQPQHF	TGTGCCAGCAGTCCCCACGGGCCCTATCAGCCCCAGCATTTT
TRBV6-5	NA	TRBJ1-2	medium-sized	CASSSAGGAPGGYTF	TGTGCCAGCAGTTCTGCTGGGGGGGCGCCCGGTGGCTACACCTTC
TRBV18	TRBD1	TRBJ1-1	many	CASSGTGDTEAFF	TGTGCCAGCTCCGGGACAGGGGACACTGAAGCTTTCTTT
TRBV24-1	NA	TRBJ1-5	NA	CATSGGANQPQHF	TGTGCCACCAGTGGAGGAGCCAATCAGCCCCAGCATTTT
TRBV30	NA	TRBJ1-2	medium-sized	CAWSVQFPGKGGYTF	TGTGCCTGGAGTGTACAATTTCCAGGGAAGGGTGGCTACACCTTC
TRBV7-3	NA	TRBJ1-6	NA	CASSLGGDGALHF	TGTGCCAGCAGCTTGGGGGGCGACGGAGCCCTCCACTTT
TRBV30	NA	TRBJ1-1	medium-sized	CAWGTKRHTEAFF	TGTGCCTGGGGGACTAAAAGGCACACTGAAGCTTTCTTT
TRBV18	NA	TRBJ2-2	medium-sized	CASSPPGVGELFF	TGTGCCAGCTCACCACCAGGGGTCGGGGAGCTGTTTTTT
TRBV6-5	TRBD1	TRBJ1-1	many	CASTRQGMRGTEAFF	TGTGCCAGCACCCGACAGGGAATGAGGGGCACTGAAGCTTTCTTT
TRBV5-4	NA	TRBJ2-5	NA	CTSSGIPGRQETQYF	TGCACCAGCAGTGGGATTCCAGGGAGACAAGAGACCCAGTACTTC
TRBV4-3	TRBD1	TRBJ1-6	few	CASSQDVGTGNNSPLHF	TGCGCCAGCAGCCAAGATGTAGGGACAGGGAACAATTCACCCCTCCACTTT
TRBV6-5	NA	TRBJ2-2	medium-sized	CASSTTEANTGELFF	TGTGCCAGCAGTACTACAGAGGCGAACACCGGGGAGCTGTTTTTT
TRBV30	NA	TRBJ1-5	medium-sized	CAWSVLGDQPQHF	TGTGCCTGGAGTGTACTGGGTGACCAGCCCCAGCATTTT
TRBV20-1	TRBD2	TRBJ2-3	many	CSASWTSGGTDTQYF	TGCAGTGCTAGTTGGACTAGCGGGGGCACAGATACGCAGTATTTT
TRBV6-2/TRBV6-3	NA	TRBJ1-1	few	CASSYWAGQGEPFF	TGTGCCAGCAGTTACTGGGCAGGTCAGGGCGAACCTTTCTTT
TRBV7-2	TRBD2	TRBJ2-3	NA	CASSPTGLLTDTQYF	TGTGCCAGCAGCCCCACGGGACTACTCACAGATACGCAGTATTTT
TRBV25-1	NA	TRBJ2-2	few	CASRPKWGPNTGELFF	TGTGCCAGCAGACCTAAATGGGGGCCGAACACCGGGGAGCTGTTTTTT
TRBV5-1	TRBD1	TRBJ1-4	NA	CASSLSGQGFFEKLFF	TGCGCCAGCAGCTTGTCTGGACAGGGCTTCTTTGAAAAACTGTTTTTT
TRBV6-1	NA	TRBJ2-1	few	CASSEAGPAAAMYNEQFF	TGTGCCAGCAGTGAAGCCGGCCCCGCGGCGGCTATGTACAATGAGCAGTTCTTC